This T cell receptor (beta chain) was found in a study of OX40 agonist ivuxolimab in advanced cancers. The CDR3 consists of 13 residues. In germline, CDR1 is MNHNS, CDR2 SASEGT. Trimming took 2 bases from V and 4 from J, leaving 6 bases between them. Overall study results and limits: CD4+ T cells averaged fewer expanded clones than CD8+ T cells.

Repertoires were generated with immunoSEQ multiplex PCR, while TCRdb's copy carries only in-frame clones and drops some. The data hold tens of thousands of clones, with around 80% observed a single time. About this clone: The target antigen is unknown.

V is TRBV6-1 and J is TRBJ1-3; possible D gene TRBD1, 5 bases. This material consisted of CD4+ or CD8+ T cells sorted from blood, taken in a trial of the OX40 agonist ivuxolimab. The source is an adult with an advanced solid tumor such as melanoma, head and neck, liver or kidney cancer. The CDR3 DNA is TGTGCCAGCAGTGAACCAGGGGGAAACACCATATATTTT. Translated, it gives CASSEPGGNTIYF.